This T cell receptor (beta chain) appears in the sequencing data of a study of T-cell reconstitution after alpha-beta-depleted transplantation in children. This clonotype was counted between two and nine times. CDR3 length equals 16 residues. With V trimmed by 2 bases and J by 7 bases, 3 bases remained unmatched. CDR1 and CDR2 (germline): MDHEN, SYDVKM. Unique molecular identifiers were incorporated during preparation of the TCRbeta library. TCRdb itself ran the PCR reads through MiXCR, one entry per CDR3 protein. This sample has hundreds of thousands of distinct CDR3 sequences, with approximately 13% found just once.

This clonotype was sampled from a male patient younger than 18 who had a stem cell transplant for acute myeloid leukemia, so the T cells may come from the graft donor. V is TRBV28 and J is TRBJ2-1; TRBD2 aligns across 15 bases. Sequencing was performed on PBMCs, mostly from graft donor cells, taken 360 days after TCRalphabeta/CD19-depleted stem cell transplant. CDR3 bases: TGTGCCAGCAGTTTAGACGGACTAGCGGGAGGGAATGAGCAGTTCTTC. Protein product: CASSLDGLAGGNEQFF.